The rows below give T cell receptor beta chains drawn from one sample of a study of OX40 agonist ivuxolimab in advanced cancers. The data were produced by immunoSEQ multiplex PCR, yet TCRdb's version contains in-frame clones alone and is incomplete. Found here are approximately 72,000 clones, just over 85% of them singletons; the top ten hold 0.86%. The sample in question was CD4+ or CD8+ T cells sorted from blood, obtained in a trial of the OX40 agonist ivuxolimab. These receptors originate from an adult with an advanced solid tumor such as melanoma, head and neck, liver or kidney cancer. CDR3s include the opening cysteine and the closing phenylalanine or tryptophan. The order of the fields is V gene, J gene, clone size, D gene, CDR3 DNA, CDR3 protein. The D gene is left open where the match is weak. The listing skips clone size in some rows; elsewhere it reads once, few, many or a size class.

TRBV7-9	TRBJ1-4	.	.	TGTGCCAGCAGCTCCGTTACCGGGACTCGGGGTGAAAAACTGTTTTTT	CASSSVTGTRGEKLFF
TRBV5-6	TRBJ1-1	once	.	TGTGCCAGCAGCGCTGACTTGTACACTGAAGCTTTCTTT	CASSADLYTEAFF
TRBV7-9	TRBJ2-3	.	.	TGTGCCAGTACACGCCGGGACCTACCTTCTGGGACGCAGTATTTT	CASTRRDLPSGTQYF
TRBV27	TRBJ2-6	.	.	TGTGCCAGCAGTTTAGCCCTGACAGGAGCCTACTCTGGGGCCAACGTCCTGACTTTC	CASSLALTGAYSGANVLTF
TRBV7-2	TRBJ2-3	.	.	TGTGCCAGCAGTTTTCTGAGGGTCCGGCGTGCAGATACGCAGTATTTT	CASSFLRVRRADTQYF
TRBV27	TRBJ2-6	.	.	TGTGCCAGCAGTCACTCTGGACACATCTCTGGGGCCAACGTCCTGACTTTC	CASSHSGHISGANVLTF
TRBV6-6	TRBJ1-2	once	.	TGTGCCAGCAGTTACTCGCCCAACTATGGCTACACCTTC	CASSYSPNYGYTF
TRBV9	TRBJ1-4	few	.	TGTGCCAGCAGCCGGACTGCGAATGAAAAACTGTTTTTT	CASSRTANEKLFF
TRBV7-9	TRBJ2-7	.	.	TGTGCCAGCAGCTTTCAGGCAGGGTCCTACGAGCAGTACTTC	CASSFQAGSYEQYF
TRBV7-8	TRBJ2-2	once	TRBD2	TGTGCCAGCAGGACTAGCGGGAGTCCCGGGGAGCTGTTTTTT	CASRTSGSPGELFF
TRBV28	TRBJ2-3	.	TRBD2	TGTGCCAGCAGTTTCGGATTAGGACTAGACTATTTCACAGATACGCAGTATTTT	CASSFGLGLDYFTDTQYF
TRBV6-6	TRBJ1-2	few	TRBD1	TGTGCCAGCAGTTACCAGGGGGCTGAGTATGGCTACACCTTC	CASSYQGAEYGYTF
TRBV6-6	TRBJ2-7	.	TRBD2	TGTGCCAGCAGTACCCCCCTAGCGGGAAACGAGCAGTACTTC	CASSTPLAGNEQYF
TRBV19	TRBJ1-4	few	.	TGTGCCAGTCGCCCCAGGGGAGAGGGTGAAAAACTGTTTTTT	CASRPRGEGEKLFF
TRBV5-6	TRBJ2-7	.	.	TGTGCCAGCAGCGGCCCCTTCCGGGCCAGGTTAGTGGACGAGCAGTACTTC	CASSGPFRARLVDEQYF
TRBV7-2	TRBJ1-6	.	.	TGTGCCAGCAGCTCGGACTGGAATTCACCCCTCCACTTT	CASSSDWNSPLHF
TRBV5-1	TRBJ1-5	.	.	TGCGCCAGCAGCTTGTTCGCAGGGGAGGAGCAGCCCCAGCATTTT	CASSLFAGEEQPQHF
TRBV10-3	TRBJ2-7	.	TRBD1	TGTGCCACGGACCCCGGGACAGGTACCCCCTACGAGCAGTACTTC	CATDPGTGTPYEQYF
TRBV5-1	TRBJ2-5	.	.	TGCGCCAGCAGCGGGGGGACACTCCAAGAGACCCAGTACTTC	CASSGGTLQETQYF
TRBV7-9	TRBJ2-1	.	.	TGTGCCAGCAGCCCCCGGGCCGCTAACAATGAGCAGTTCTTC	CASSPRAANNEQFF
TRBV9	TRBJ2-2	few	TRBD2	TGTGCCAGCAGCGTAGCAGCCCTAGCGGGAACCGGGGAGCTGTTTTTT	CASSVAALAGTGELFF
TRBV10-3	TRBJ1-1	.	.	TGTGCCATCAGTGGGAATACAGAGAACACTGAAGCTTTCTTT	CAISGNTENTEAFF
TRBV11-3	TRBJ2-2	.	.	TGTGCCAGCAGCCCGACAGGCGTCAGGACGAACACCGGGGAGCTGTTTTTT	CASSPTGVRTNTGELFF
TRBV5-4	TRBJ2-3	.	.	TGTGCCAGCAGCTTGGGGACCCACACAGATACGCAGTATTTT	CASSLGTHTDTQYF
TRBV5-4	TRBJ1-5	.	.	TGTGCCAGCAGCTTGGGTGGGGGGAGCAATCAGCCCCAGCATTTT	CASSLGGGSNQPQHF
TRBV7-2	TRBJ2-1	few	.	TGTGCCAGCAGCTTAGGGGGCCAGTCCCTGGGTGAGCAGTTCTTC	CASSLGGQSLGEQFF
TRBV7-2	TRBJ1-4	.	.	TGTGCCAGCAGCCCTGGGAGCGCTAATGAAAAACTGTTTTTT	CASSPGSANEKLFF
TRBV19	TRBJ2-7	.	.	TGTGCCAGTAGTTCTCCTCGGGCAGGGTCAGCCTACGAGCAGTACTTC	CASSSPRAGSAYEQYF
TRBV5-1	TRBJ2-2	.	.	TGCGCCAGCAGCTTGGAGACAATTGGCACCGGGGAGCTGTTTTTT	CASSLETIGTGELFF
TRBV19	TRBJ2-2	.	.	TGTGCCAGCTCGGGGGTAGCCAACACCGGGGAGCTGTTTTTT	CASSGVANTGELFF
TRBV6-5	TRBJ2-1	.	.	TGTGCCAGCAGTTCGCGGGGTAGCCGCTCCTACAATGAGCAGTTCTTC	CASSSRGSRSYNEQFF
TRBV7-2	TRBJ2-7	.	.	TGTGCCAGCAGCCAGATGACAGATTCCTACGAGCAGTACTTC	CASSQMTDSYEQYF
TRBV18	TRBJ2-3	.	TRBD2	TGTGCCAGCTCAGCAACTAGCGGCACAGATACGCAGTATTTT	CASSATSGTDTQYF
TRBV7-2	TRBJ2-5	.	.	TGTGCCAGCAGCTTAGCGGGGTGGGAGACCCAGTACTTC	CASSLAGWETQYF
TRBV29-1	TRBJ2-1	.	TRBD2	TGCAGCGTTGTGGCACGGACTAGCGGATACAATGAGCAGTTCTTC	CSVVARTSGYNEQFF
TRBV5-6	TRBJ2-5	.	TRBD2	TGTGCCAGCAGCTTGGTGCCGACTAGCGGGGGGGATTTTGAGACCCAGTACTTC	CASSLVPTSGGDFETQYF
TRBV28	TRBJ1-1	.	.	TGTGCCAGCAGGTCCCAAAACACTGAAGCTTTCTTT	CASRSQNTEAFF
TRBV4-3	TRBJ1-4	.	.	TGCGCCAGCAGCCAAGATCGGGGCAGGACTAATGAAAAACTGTTTTTT	CASSQDRGRTNEKLFF
TRBV30	TRBJ2-5	.	.	TGTGCCTGGAGTGTGGGACAAGACCCGAGGGAGACCCAGTACTTC	CAWSVGQDPRETQYF
TRBV7-8	TRBJ1-1	.	.	TGTGCCAGCAGCTTAGCGAGGGGGAACACTGAAGCTTTCTTT	CASSLARGNTEAFF
TRBV28	TRBJ1-1	.	.	TGTGCCAGCAGCCAGACAGATAAAGCTTTCTTT	CASSQTDKAFF
TRBV28	TRBJ1-3	.	.	TGTGCCAGCAGTTTTGACAGATACTCTGGAAACACCATATATTTT	CASSFDRYSGNTIYF
TRBV6-5	TRBJ1-6	.	.	TGTGCCAGCAATTCGGGGGCGGGTAATTCACCCCTCCACTTT	CASNSGAGNSPLHF
TRBV4-2	TRBJ1-1	.	TRBD1	TGTGCCAGCAGCGGGAACGAACAGGGGATGAGCACTGAAGCTTTCTTT	CASSGNEQGMSTEAFF
TRBV5-1	TRBJ2-1	.	TRBD2	TGCGCCAGCAGCCGAACTAGCGGGGGCCCTTCGGGCAATGAGCAGTTCTTC	CASSRTSGGPSGNEQFF
TRBV6-6	TRBJ2-1	.	.	TGTGCCAGCAGGAACTACAATGAGCAGTTCTTC	CASRNYNEQFF
TRBV6-5	TRBJ1-1	.	.	TGTGCCAGCAGTCCAACTTGGGGCTCTGAAGCTTTCTTT	CASSPTWGSEAFF